What follows describes a single T cell receptor beta chain. Sequencing was performed with immunoSEQ multiplex PCR; in TCRdb, only in-frame clones are kept and a portion is missing. The sample consists of 640,000 or so clones, around 87% of them appearing once. This sample stems from a study of shared T cell receptors in the human thymus. The germline V and J ends were trimmed by 5 bases and 2 bases, with 10 bases remaining between them. In germline, CDR1 is MDHEN, CDR2 SYDVKM. The CDR3 is 15 residues long. These same data were also listed under a study on human thymus T cells. This second study says: Among the donors, all were healthy Finnish infants having corrective surgery for congenital heart defects. The source of the thymus tissue was resections taken during corrective heart surgery. Seemingly biased V and J gene usage marked thymic and blood repertoires. Related research has reported that thymic repertoires overlap highly among unrelated individuals.

The TCR comes from a boy in the first two years of life with a congenital heart defect. This rearrangement joins TRBV28 to TRBJ2-6; possibly TRBD1 for D (5 bases). The sample taken for sequencing was thymocytes. DNA of the CDR3: TGTGCCAGCAGTACCCGCAGGGCTGGGGCCAACGTCCTGACTTTC. It is translated as CASSTRRAGANVLTF. Looking up the rest from reference TRBV28 and TRBJ2-6 gives the full variable domain: DVKVTQSSRYLVKRTGEKVFLECVQDMDHENMFWYRQDPGLGLRLIYFSYDVKMKEKGDIPEGYSVSREKKERFSLILESASTNQTSMYLCASSTRRAGANVLTFGAGSRLTVL.